The rows below give T cell receptor beta chains drawn from one sample of a study of control samples from healthy donors and cancer patients. Data came from immunoSEQ multiplex PCR; TCRdb stores just in-frame clones and leaves some out. This table holds 100,000 to 150,000 clones, 80% to 95% found once. Specimen: blood. The receptors here all came from a man aged 40-50 years in good health. Each CDR3 is given with its conserved first and last residue. Each record gives: J gene, V gene, D gene, clone size, CDR3 DNA, CDR3 protein. D genes are given only for firm matches. Size values are once, few and many counts, or a class for expanded clones, and some rows have none.

j_call: TRBJ2-7
v_call: TRBV3-1/TRBV3-2
d_call: TRBD1
clone_size: .
cdr3_nt: TGTGCCAGCAGCCGAGTGGCGACAGGGTATGGAGAGCAGTACTTC
cdr3_aa: CASSRVATGYGEQYF

j_call: TRBJ2-7
v_call: TRBV5-1
d_call: .
clone_size: once
cdr3_nt: TGCGCCAGCAGCTTCGGGGAGACCTACGAGCAGTACTTC
cdr3_aa: CASSFGETYEQYF

j_call: TRBJ2-1
v_call: TRBV30
d_call: TRBD2
clone_size: .
cdr3_nt: TGTGCCTGGAGTCGTCTCAGGGCGGGGGGGTACAATGAGCAGTTCTTC
cdr3_aa: CAWSRLRAGGYNEQFF

j_call: TRBJ2-7
v_call: TRBV2
d_call: TRBD2
clone_size: .
cdr3_nt: TGTGCCAGCGCCGGGGGGGACTTTAGCTCCTACGAGCAGTACTTC
cdr3_aa: CASAGGDFSSYEQYF

j_call: TRBJ2-5
v_call: TRBV5-5
d_call: .
clone_size: .
cdr3_nt: TGTGCCAGCACCTGGGGGGGCCGAGAGACCCAGTACTTC
cdr3_aa: CASTWGGRETQYF

j_call: TRBJ1-6
v_call: TRBV6-1
d_call: TRBD1
clone_size: .
cdr3_nt: TGTGCCAGCAGTGCTCAACTCCGGGACAGGGTTAATTCACCCCTCCACTTT
cdr3_aa: CASSAQLRDRVNSPLHF

j_call: TRBJ1-2
v_call: TRBV21-1
d_call: .
clone_size: .
cdr3_nt: TGTGCCAGCAGCCCCTCCGGACAGGTCGGTCATGGCTACACCTTC
cdr3_aa: CASSPSGQVGHGYTF

j_call: TRBJ2-2
v_call: TRBV9
d_call: .
clone_size: .
cdr3_nt: TGTGCCAGCAGGGGGCGGGGCGGGGAGCTGTTTTTT
cdr3_aa: CASRGRGGELFF

j_call: TRBJ1-1
v_call: TRBV7-9
d_call: .
clone_size: once
cdr3_nt: TGTGCCAGCAGCTTAAATGGTGTCGGGGACACTGAAGCTTTCTTT
cdr3_aa: CASSLNGVGDTEAFF

j_call: TRBJ1-3
v_call: TRBV20-1
d_call: .
clone_size: .
cdr3_nt: TGCAGTGCTAGTCCCGGGACTTCAGGAAACACCATATATTTT
cdr3_aa: CSASPGTSGNTIYF

j_call: TRBJ2-1
v_call: TRBV7-8
d_call: .
clone_size: few
cdr3_nt: TGTGCCAGCAGAAAAACAGGGACACACTACAATGAGCAGTTCTTC
cdr3_aa: CASRKTGTHYNEQFF

j_call: TRBJ2-5
v_call: TRBV29-1
d_call: .
clone_size: .
cdr3_nt: TGCAGCCCTCAGGGGGGCCAGACCCAGTACTTC
cdr3_aa: CSPQGGQTQYF

j_call: TRBJ1-2
v_call: TRBV28
d_call: TRBD1
clone_size: .
cdr3_nt: TGTGCCAGCAGCGCAACGACAGGGGGTAACTATGGCTACACCTTC
cdr3_aa: CASSATTGGNYGYTF

j_call: TRBJ1-5
v_call: TRBV5-8
d_call: TRBD1
clone_size: .
cdr3_nt: TGTGCCAGCAGCGTGGGGGACAGGGGTTTGAATCAGCCCCAGCATTTT
cdr3_aa: CASSVGDRGLNQPQHF

j_call: TRBJ2-1
v_call: TRBV18
d_call: .
clone_size: .
cdr3_nt: TGTGCCAGCTCACCGACTCGGTCCTACAATGAGCAGTTCTTC
cdr3_aa: CASSPTRSYNEQFF

j_call: TRBJ2-5
v_call: TRBV5-1
d_call: .
clone_size: .
cdr3_nt: TGCGCCAGCAGCGAGCAGACAGCCAAGGCGGAGACCCAGTACTTC
cdr3_aa: CASSEQTAKAETQYF

j_call: TRBJ1-1
v_call: TRBV2
d_call: .
clone_size: .
cdr3_nt: TGTGCCAGCACAGGGGAGGAATTAACTGAAGCTTTCTTT
cdr3_aa: CASTGEELTEAFF

j_call: TRBJ2-1
v_call: TRBV30
d_call: .
clone_size: .
cdr3_nt: TGTGCCTGGAGCCCCGGGACCGTAGACAATGAGCAGTTCTTC
cdr3_aa: CAWSPGTVDNEQFF

j_call: TRBJ2-7
v_call: TRBV7-8
d_call: TRBD2
clone_size: .
cdr3_nt: TGTGCCAGCAGCTTAGGCGACGGGGGGGCCTACGAGCAGTACTTC
cdr3_aa: CASSLGDGGAYEQYF

j_call: TRBJ1-4
v_call: TRBV5-4
d_call: TRBD1
clone_size: .
cdr3_nt: TGTGCCAGCAGCTTGGCAGGGACAGGAACTAATGAAAAACTGTTTTTT
cdr3_aa: CASSLAGTGTNEKLFF

j_call: TRBJ1-4
v_call: TRBV28
d_call: .
clone_size: .
cdr3_nt: TGTGCCAGCAGCTCCCTGCTCGGGATGGGGGATGAAAAACTGTTTTTT
cdr3_aa: CASSSLLGMGDEKLFF

j_call: TRBJ2-5
v_call: TRBV7-9
d_call: .
clone_size: .
cdr3_nt: TGTGCCAGCAGATTCCCGGCACAAGAGACCCAGTACTTC
cdr3_aa: CASRFPAQETQYF

j_call: TRBJ1-6
v_call: TRBV27
d_call: .
clone_size: .
cdr3_nt: TGTGCCAGCAGTTATCGGGGCTCCTATAATTCACCCCTCCACTTT
cdr3_aa: CASSYRGSYNSPLHF

j_call: TRBJ2-1
v_call: TRBV7-9
d_call: .
clone_size: .
cdr3_nt: TGTGCCAGCAAGGTCCCCGCGTCCTACAATGAGCAGTTCTTC
cdr3_aa: CASKVPASYNEQFF

j_call: TRBJ2-3
v_call: TRBV6-4
d_call: TRBD2
clone_size: .
cdr3_nt: TGTGCCAGCAGTGTTTCGAGCGGGGGGGCCACAGATACGCAGTATTTT
cdr3_aa: CASSVSSGGATDTQYF

j_call: TRBJ2-1
v_call: TRBV9
d_call: .
clone_size: once
cdr3_nt: TGTGCCAGCAGCGTAGACGGACCTTACAATGAGCAGTTCTTC
cdr3_aa: CASSVDGPYNEQFF

j_call: TRBJ1-2
v_call: TRBV13
d_call: TRBD1
clone_size: .
cdr3_nt: TGTGCCAGCAGCCGACAGGGTGGTTATGGCTACACCTTC
cdr3_aa: CASSRQGGYGYTF

j_call: TRBJ1-2
v_call: TRBV9
d_call: TRBD1
clone_size: .
cdr3_nt: TGTGCCAGCAGCGTAACTTGGGACAGGGACGTGTACGGCTACACCTTC
cdr3_aa: CASSVTWDRDVYGYTF

j_call: TRBJ1-2
v_call: TRBV4-2
d_call: TRBD1
clone_size: .
cdr3_nt: TGTGCCAGCAGTAAAGCCCACGGGACAGGGCAATTAGCTAACTATGGCTACACCTTC
cdr3_aa: CASSKAHGTGQLANYGYTF

j_call: TRBJ1-2
v_call: TRBV11-2
d_call: .
clone_size: .
cdr3_nt: TGTGCCAGCAGCTTACGGCCAGAGGGAGAAGGCTACACCTTC
cdr3_aa: CASSLRPEGEGYTF

j_call: TRBJ2-1
v_call: TRBV6-5
d_call: TRBD1
clone_size: .
cdr3_nt: TGTGCCAGCAGGGTGGACAGGGCGTCCTACAATGAGCAGTTCTTC
cdr3_aa: CASRVDRASYNEQFF

j_call: TRBJ1-1
v_call: TRBV3-1/TRBV3-2
d_call: .
clone_size: .
cdr3_nt: TGTGCCAGCAGCCAGACAGGAAAGAACACTGAAGCTTTCTTT
cdr3_aa: CASSQTGKNTEAFF

j_call: TRBJ1-2
v_call: TRBV12-3/TRBV12-4
d_call: .
clone_size: .
cdr3_nt: TGTGCCAGCAGTTTATCAGGCAGCGGCTACACCTTC
cdr3_aa: CASSLSGSGYTF

j_call: TRBJ2-5
v_call: TRBV6-5
d_call: .
clone_size: .
cdr3_nt: TGTGCCAGCCGCCTTGGGGGAGCAGAGACCCAGTACTTC
cdr3_aa: CASRLGGAETQYF

j_call: TRBJ2-5
v_call: TRBV18
d_call: TRBD2
clone_size: .
cdr3_nt: TGTGCCAGCTCACCACCAGGGAGCGGGGTTGAGCAAGAGACCCAGTACTTC
cdr3_aa: CASSPPGSGVEQETQYF

j_call: TRBJ2-2
v_call: TRBV5-1
d_call: TRBD1
clone_size: .
cdr3_nt: TGCGCCAGCAGCTTCCGGGACAGGGGGTCCGGGGAGCTGTTTTTT
cdr3_aa: CASSFRDRGSGELFF

j_call: TRBJ2-5
v_call: TRBV9
d_call: TRBD2
clone_size: .
cdr3_nt: TGTGCCAGCAGCGTAGGAACTAGCGGGGGGAACCAAGAGACCCAGTACTTC
cdr3_aa: CASSVGTSGGNQETQYF

j_call: TRBJ2-5
v_call: TRBV4-1
d_call: .
clone_size: .
cdr3_nt: TGCGCCAGCAGCCAAGAAAACAGGGATACGGAGACCCAGTACTTC
cdr3_aa: CASSQENRDTETQYF